These 20 T cell receptor beta chains were sequenced from one sample in a study of identical twins. Each CDR3 protein gets one entry after TCRdb re-called the 5' RACE reads with MiXCR. The data show 1.5 million to 2 million distinct CDR3 sequences, about 30% seen once. Sequenced input: cord blood. These TCRs come from a newborn girl in good health.

This clonotype was observed a handful of times. The chain recombines TRBV29-1 with TRBJ2-3, with 9 bases lining up with TRBD2. The ends lost 4 bases at V and 3 bases at J; junction bases unmatched: 5. CDR1 and CDR2 (germline): SQVTM, ANQGSEA. The CDR3 spans 14 residues. CDR3 nucleotides: TGCAGCGTTGCCCGCGGGGGGGCTACAGATACGCAGTATTTT. This encodes CSVARGGATDTQYF.

The V gene is TRBV5-1, the J gene TRBJ2-3; TRBD1 is a possible D gene (7 bases). The V gene's germline CDR1 is SGHRS and CDR2 YFSETQ. This CDR3 comprises 16 residues. V was trimmed by 3 bases and J by 0 bases, leaving 14 bases between them. The CDR3: CASSSRQGGSTDTQYF. CDR3 DNA sequence: TGCGCCAGCAGCTCTAGACAGGGAGGTAGCACAGATACGCAGTATTTT.

CDR3 DNA: TGTGCCAGCAGGCGTGGGACAGATAATTCACCCCTCCACTTT. Translating gives CASRRGTDNSPLHF. This rearrangement joins TRBV27 to TRBJ1-6; 7 positions agree with TRBD1. V shed 6 bases and J 5 bases; nucleotides not matched to a gene: 4. The germline CDR1 and CDR2 sequences are MNHEY and SMNVEV (reference sequence). CDR3 length equals 14 residues.

This clonotype occurred many times. The chain joins TRBV7-2 to TRBJ2-7; 8 positions match TRBD1. The CDR3 has 15 amino acids. Germline V gene sequence: CDR1 SGHTA, CDR2 FQGNSA. Trimming removed 4 bases from V and 2 bases from J; junction bases left unmatched: 7. The CDR3 is CASSYSWDRPYEQYF. The CDR3, as DNA: TGTGCCAGCAGCTATAGTTGGGACAGGCCCTACGAGCAGTACTTC.

This chain joins TRBV5-1 and TRBJ2-5; D might be TRBD2 (6 bases). The germline V gene has CDR1 SGHRS and CDR2 YFSETQ. The V gene lost 0 bases and the J gene lost 2 bases, with 8 bases spanning the gap. CDR3 size: 14 residues. The CDR3 DNA reads TGCGCCAGCAGCTTGGATGGGGGGCAAGAGACCCAGTACTTC. Amino acid sequence: CASSLDGGQETQYF.

This clonotype has more than one count but fewer than ten. V and J are TRBV20-1 and TRBJ2-1; 9 bases fit TRBD2. CDR1 DFQATT and CDR2 SNEGSKA come from the germline V gene (reference sequence). The V gene end was trimmed by 3 bases and the J gene end by 3 bases; junction bases not matched to a gene: 6. The CDR3 runs 15 residues. The CDR3 spells CSASPAGGFYNEQFF. CDR3 in DNA: TGCAGTGCTAGCCCAGCGGGGGGCTTCTACAATGAGCAGTTCTTC.

V and J are TRBV4-2 and TRBJ2-7; 14 bases agree with TRBD2. Unmatched junction bases numbered 5, after V lost 4 bases and J lost 0 bases. CDR1 and CDR2 from the germline V gene are LGHNA and YNFKEQ. The CDR3 has 17 amino acids. Here the CDR3 reads CASSLGLAGVVSYEQYF. In DNA form, the CDR3 reads TGTGCCAGCAGCCTGGGACTAGCGGGAGTGGTCTCCTACGAGCAGTACTTC.

The rearrangement uses TRBV20-1 and TRBJ1-4; 7 nucleotides agree with TRBD1. The germline V gene has CDR1 DFQATT and CDR2 SNEGSKA (reference sequence). This CDR3 contains 14 residues. V was clipped by 0 bases and J by 8 bases; unmatched bases: 6. CDR3 nucleotide sequence: TGCAGTGCTAGAGATCGGGAGGGGGCCGAAAAACTGTTTTTT. It translates to CSARDREGAEKLFF.

This clonotype came up a few times. The CDR3 here is CASSEFGRGGQETQYF. For the CDR3, the DNA is TGTGCCAGCAGTGAATTCGGGAGGGGTGGGCAAGAGACCCAGTACTTC. The chain recombines TRBV25-1 with TRBJ2-5; 8 bases line up with TRBD2. The CDR3 is 16 amino acids. Germline CDR1 is MGHDK and CDR2 is SYGVNS. The J segment lost 2 bases and the V segment lost 1 base, leaving 6 bases of the junction unmatched.

The chain carries TRBV2 and TRBJ1-1; D may be TRBD1 (5 bases). V shed 7 bases and J shed 1 base, with 10 bases lying between them. The CDR3 contains 13 residues. Germline V gene lookup returns CDR1 SNHLY and CDR2 FYNNEI. The CDR3 coding sequence is TGTGCCAGCACGGGGGTGGAGAACACTGAAGCTTTCTTT. Residues: CASTGVENTEAFF.

The table lists this clonotype with a count of one. At one end, the junction sequence differs from germline, possibly due to a read error. The rearrangement links TRBV10-3 to TRBJ2-3, with TRBD2 matching over 9 bases. Germline V gene lookup returns CDR1 ENHRY and CDR2 SYGVKD. There are 14 residues in the CDR3. CDR3 residues: CAISPGTSTGTQYF. CDR3 nucleotides: TGTGCCATCAGTCCCGGGACTAGCACAGGTACGCAGTATTTT.

CDR3 nucleotide sequence: TGTGCCAGCAGCTTAACGTTCCCAAACACTGAAGCTTTCTTT. It specifies CASSLTFPNTEAFF. This rearrangement joins TRBV11-2 to TRBJ1-1; D gene uncertain. V was trimmed by 2 bases and J by 2 bases, leaving 9 bases between them. The CDR3 length is 14 residues. Per the germline V gene, CDR1 is SGHAT and CDR2 is FQNNGV.

The V gene is TRBV29-1, the J gene TRBJ2-1, with 7 bases fitting TRBD1. Trimming cost V 3 bases and J 5 bases; bases outside gene matches: 4. The germline gives CDR1 SQVTM, CDR2 ANQGSEA. The CDR3 length is 13 residues. Here the CDR3 DNA reads TGCAGCGTTGACCGGACAGGAAACAATGAGCAGTTCTTC. Amino acids: CSVDRTGNNEQFF.

The CDR3 protein is CASSSPWTGQETQYF. The CDR3 coding sequence is TGTGCCAGCAGTTCCCCCTGGACAGGGCAAGAGACCCAGTACTTC. This chain uses TRBV27 with TRBJ2-5; 8 nucleotides line up with TRBD1. Germline CDR1 and CDR2: MNHEY and SMNVEV (reference sequence). The CDR3 consists of 15 residues. With V trimmed by 4 bases and J by 2 bases, 6 bases remained unmatched.

The chain employs TRBV27 and TRBJ1-2; D ambiguous. V was shortened by 0 bases and J by 4 bases, with 9 bases between the two germline ends. Germline V lookup: CDR1 MNHEY, CDR2 SMNVEV (reference sequence). The CDR3 runs to 14 residues. CDR3 loop: CASSLSAQFYGYTF. Written as DNA, the CDR3 is TGTGCCAGCAGTTTATCCGCACAGTTCTATGGCTACACCTTC.

On this clonotype itself: Possible read error: a much larger clone is one base away. The V call is TRBV29-1, the J call TRBJ2-5; 7 positions match TRBD2. The CDR3 contains 12 residues. Germline V lookup: CDR1 SQVTM, CDR2 ANQGSEA. Trimming at V came to 6 bases and at J to 11 bases, leaving 12 bases not matched to a gene. The CDR3 DNA reads as TGCAGCGTCCTTACTAGCGCCCACGGGCAGTACTTC. Protein product: CSVLTSAHGQYF.

V is TRBV6-6 and J is TRBJ1-4; D gene uncertain. The CDR3 totals 14 residues. V lost 5 bases to trimming and J lost 6 bases, with 13 bases between them. Germline V gene lookup returns CDR1 MNHNY and CDR2 SVGAGI (reference sequence). The CDR3 DNA reads as TGTGCCAGCAGTGAGACGCGGGCGGATGAAAAACTGTTTTTT. The encoded protein is CASSETRADEKLFF.

Note on this clonotype: It differs at one base from a far larger clone, so likely a read error. CDR3 protein: CASSSHGYEQYF. CDR3 in DNA: TGTGCCAGCAGTTCCCATGGGTACGAGCAGTACTTC. The chain has TRBV28 and TRBJ2-7, with no clear D. Per the germline V gene, CDR1 is MDHEN and CDR2 is SYDVKM. The CDR3 is 12 amino acids. With 4 bases removed from V and 4 bases from J, the gap between germline ends came to 8 bases. Full variable domain (missing parts from reference TRBV28 and TRBJ2-7): DVKVTQSSRYLVKRTGEKVFLECVQDMDHENMFWYRQDPGLGLRLIYFSYDVKMKEKGDIPEGYSVSREKKERFSLILESASTNQTSMYLCASSSHGYEQYFGPGTRLTVT.

This clonotype was seen only a few times. This chain joins TRBV20-1 and TRBJ2-1; 7 bases match TRBD2. With V trimmed by 4 bases and J by 9 bases, 12 bases remained unmatched. Germline CDR1 reads DFQATT; CDR2 reads SNEGSKA (reference sequence). There are 14 residues in the CDR3. The CDR3: CSATRAGSTSEQFF. The CDR3 nucleotides are TGCAGTGCTACTCGAGCGGGAAGTACGAGTGAGCAGTTCTTC.

In this sample, this clonotype turned up a few times. In DNA, the CDR3 is TGTGCCAGCAGCACGGGACCGACTAGCAATCAGCCCCAGCATTTT. It translates to CASSTGPTSNQPQHF. V gene TRBV12-3 or TRBV12-4 combines with J gene TRBJ1-5; D perhaps matches TRBD1 (5 bases). The length of the CDR3 is 15 residues. Trimming pared 6 bases from V and 0 bases from J, leaving 12 bases between.